The 21 T cell receptor beta chains below were found in one sample sequenced in a study of T cells after yellow fever vaccination. TCRdb ran MiXCR on the 5' RACE reads and lists one entry per CDR3 protein. In the table there are roughly 74,000 distinct CDR3 sequences, around 6.9% of which are singletons. Sequencing used CD8+ T cells sorted from PBMCs, obtained 5 days after the first yellow fever vaccination. Receptors were obtained from a man between 18 and 35 years old who received the YFV17D yellow fever vaccine.

The chain combines TRBV5-3 with TRBJ1-1; no clear D gene. TRBV5-3 is placed among ORFs of uncertain function. V lost 8 bases to trimming and J lost 4 bases, with 21 bases between them. CDR3 length: 15 amino acids. DNA for the CDR3: TGTGCCAGGGGCCCTGGCCCTCCGGGTGGCACTGAAGCTTTCTTT. As protein: CARGPGPPGGTEAFF.

This clonotype was counted between two and nine times. V gene TRBV12-3 or TRBV12-4 combines with J gene TRBJ1-2; a possible D gene is TRBD1 (5 bases). This CDR3 has 14 amino acids. V lost 3 bases, J lost 4 bases, and 12 bases lay in between. CDR3: CASSFATGRYGYTF. CDR3 coding DNA: TGTGCCAGCAGTTTCGCAACAGGTCGCTATGGCTACACCTTC.

This clonotype was counted many times. The chain employs TRBV11-2 and TRBJ2-7; 9 nucleotides agree with TRBD1. From germline, CDR1 is SGHAT and CDR2 FQNNGV. The ends lost 5 bases at V and 6 bases at J; junction bases unmatched: 2. This CDR3 has 12 amino acids. CDR3 in DNA: TGTGCCAGCAGCAGGACAGGGGCCGAGCAGTACTTC. It is translated as CASSRTGAEQYF.

The chain has TRBV7-9 and TRBJ2-7; the D gene is possibly TRBD1 (5 bases). Trimming took 4 bases from V and 5 from J, leaving 12 bases between them. The CDR3 totals 13 residues. Germline lookup yields CDR1 SEHNR and CDR2 FQNEAQ (reference sequence). The CDR3 nucleotides read TGTGCCAGCAGCTATTTAGCAGGGAACGAGCAGTACGTC. Amino acid sequence: CASSYLAGNEQYV.

In its sample, this clonotype was seen many times. This chain connects TRBV3-1 to TRBJ2-3, with no clear D. Germline lookup yields CDR1 LGHDT and CDR2 YNNKEL (reference sequence). The CDR3 extends over 11 amino acids. V gave up 2 bases and J gave up 6 bases, with 3 bases separating them. CDR3 sequence: CASSQMDTQYF. In DNA form, the CDR3 reads TGTGCCAGCAGCCAAATGGATACGCAGTATTTT.

In this sample, this clonotype turned up many times. The chain has TRBV6-4 and TRBJ2-1; D is perhaps TRBD1 or TRBD2 (5 bases each). V dropped 4 bases and J dropped 0 bases, with 10 bases sitting between them. CDR3 size: 15 residues. Germline V gene sequence: CDR1 MRHNA, CDR2 SNTAGT. CDR3 coding DNA: TGTGCCAGCAGTGGGGGACCCCTCTCCTACAATGAGCAGTTCTTC. Translated: CASSGGPLSYNEQFF.

In this sample, this clonotype turned up a few times. The chain uses TRBV27 and TRBJ1-4; 7 nucleotides match TRBD1. This CDR3 spans 12 amino acids. CDR1 is MNHEY, CDR2 SMNVEV, per germline (reference sequence). The V gene end was trimmed by 6 bases and the J gene end by 7 bases; junction bases not matched to a gene: 2. The CDR3 bases are TGTGCCAGCAGCAGGGGGGGTGAAAAACTGTTTTTT. Encoded protein: CASSRGGEKLFF.

This clonotype showed up many times. The gene calls are TRBV2 and TRBJ2-7; D uncertain. V lost 5 bases, J lost 2 bases, and 7 bases lay in between. CDR1 is SNHLY and CDR2 is FYNNEI in the germline V gene. The CDR3 has 12 residues. The CDR3 protein is CASSWVAYEQYV. The CDR3 DNA sequence: TGTGCCAGCAGTTGGGTCGCCTACGAGCAGTACGTC.

This clonotype has only a few counts. This chain links TRBV20-1 with TRBJ2-3, with 12 bases fitting TRBD2. CDR3 size: 16 residues. Germline lookup yields CDR1 DFQATT and CDR2 SNEGSKA (reference sequence). After removal of 1 base from V and 6 bases from J, the junction contained 8 bases not matched to a gene. CDR3 DNA sequence: TGCAGTGCTAGAGTAAAACTAGCGGGGGGCTGGGATACGCAGTATTTT. The encoded protein is CSARVKLAGGWDTQYF.

There are a few counts of this clonotype. V gene TRBV12-3 or TRBV12-4 combines with J gene TRBJ1-2, with D possibly matching TRBD1 (5 bases). V shed 6 bases and J shed 2 bases, with 13 bases lying between them. The CDR3 contains 14 residues. CDR3 loop: CASRRGGGNYGYTF. The CDR3 coding sequence is TGTGCCAGCAGACGCGGGGGGGGAAACTATGGCTACACCTTC.

This clonotype appeared many times. This sequence joins TRBV27 and TRBJ2-4, with TRBD1 matching over 7 bases. There are 13 residues in the CDR3. Trimming took 5 bases from V and 6 from J; bases not matched to a gene: 4. CDR1 is MNHEY, CDR2 SMNVEV, per germline (reference sequence). CDR3 in amino acids: CASSKGAGNIQYF. The CDR3 DNA follows: TGTGCCAGCAGTAAGGGGGCCGGAAACATTCAGTACTTC.

This clonotype showed up many times. This chain connects TRBV2 to TRBJ2-3, with 8 bases that match TRBD2. Germline V gene data show CDR1 as SNHLY and CDR2 as FYNNEI. Trimming cost V 6 bases and J 4 bases; bases outside gene matches: 12. There are 16 residues in the CDR3. The CDR3 sequence: CASRDTSGGVSDTQYF. CDR3 DNA sequence: TGTGCCAGCAGAGACACGAGCGGGGGTGTTTCAGATACGCAGTATTTT. Supplemented by reference TRBV2 and TRBJ2-3, the full variable domain reads EPEVTQTPSHQVTQMGQEVILRCVPISNHLYFYWYRQILGQKVEFLVSFYNNEISEKSEIFDDQFSVERPDGSNFTLKIRSTKLEDSAMYFCASRDTSGGVSDTQYFGPGTRLTVL.

This clonotype has a count of ten or more. This chain joins TRBV10-3 and TRBJ2-5; maybe TRBD2 (6 bases). V was shortened by 4 bases and J by 3 bases, with 12 bases between the two germline ends. CDR3 length: 14 amino acids. Per germline, CDR1 ENHRY and CDR2 SYGVKD. CDR3 nucleotide sequence: TGTGCCATCAGTGTCCCGGGAGAAGAAGAGACCCAGTACTTC. Protein: CAISVPGEEETQYF.

This clonotype was counted at least ten times. The V call is TRBV4-1, the J call TRBJ2-3; D possibly corresponds to TRBD1 (6 bases). This CDR3 is 16 amino acids long. Germline V gene sequence: CDR1 MGHRA, CDR2 YSYEKL. Trimming pared 4 bases from V and 0 bases from J, leaving 14 bases between. The CDR3 loop reads CASSRLGHSSTDTQYF. The DNA for the CDR3 is TGCGCCAGCAGCCGGCTGGGACACTCTAGCACAGATACGCAGTATTTT.

Here the CDR3 reads CASFGITPPRTQYF. CDR3 nucleotides: TGTGCCAGCTTTGGGATCACACCCCCGAGGACCCAGTACTTC. The V gene is TRBV6-1, the J gene TRBJ2-5; no clear D gene. CDR3 size: 14 residues. Germline CDR1 MNHNS, CDR2 SASEGT. The ends were cut back, 8 bases at V and 7 bases at J, with 20 bases in the middle.

This clonotype was found many times. This rearrangement joins TRBV27 to TRBJ2-1; possible D gene TRBD2, 5 bases. Germline CDR1 and CDR2: MNHEY and SMNVEV (reference sequence). The CDR3 extends over 14 amino acids. V gave up 10 bases and J gave up 6 bases, with 19 bases separating them. CDR3 nucleotide sequence: TGTGCCACCGGGGTCATATCCAGTCGCAATGAGCAGTTCTTC. Residues: CATGVISSRNEQFF.

V and J are TRBV6-1 and TRBJ1-6, with no clear D. Looked up from germline, CDR1 is MNHNS and CDR2 is SASEGT. V lost 5 bases to trimming and J lost 6 bases, with 14 bases between them. This CDR3 comprises 15 residues. The CDR3 DNA is TGTGCCAGCAGTCCGACGGTCTCCCTTAATTCACCCCTCCACTTT. As protein: CASSPTVSLNSPLHF.

This clonotype has a handful of counts. The rearrangement links TRBV25-1 to TRBJ1-4, with D perhaps TRBD1 (5 bases). Trimming shortened V by 10 bases and J by 5 bases, and 14 bases separated the two germline ends. The CDR3 runs to 13 residues. Germline V gene lookup returns CDR1 MGHDK and CDR2 SYGVNS. The CDR3 DNA sequence: TGTGCCACCCTAGGGGAGAGGAATGAAAAACTGTTTTTT. It codes for CATLGERNEKLFF.

This clonotype was seen at least ten times. The chain has TRBV20-1 and TRBJ2-1; D is unresolved. The CDR3 extends over 15 amino acids. Germline CDR1 DFQATT, CDR2 SNEGSKA (reference sequence). The ends were cut back, 0 bases at V and 4 bases at J, with 13 bases in the middle. The CDR3 is CSARDPLPIYNEQFF. In DNA form, the CDR3 reads TGCAGTGCTAGAGATCCCCTACCCATTTACAATGAGCAGTTCTTC.

This clonotype has only a few counts. The V gene is TRBV4-1, the J gene TRBJ1-1; D not resolved. The germline V gene has CDR1 MGHRA and CDR2 YSYEKL. Deletions cut 0 bases from V and 6 bases from J, with 8 bases between. The CDR3 totals 13 residues. The CDR3: CASSQDPQAEAFF. The CDR3 DNA follows: TGCGCCAGCAGCCAAGATCCCCAGGCTGAAGCTTTCTTT.

In DNA, the CDR3 is TGCGCCAGCAGCCGATCCGCCCCAGGGGCGTATAATTCACCCCTCCACTTT. Its translation: CASSRSAPGAYNSPLHF. The gene calls are TRBV4-1 and TRBJ1-6, with D maybe TRBD1 (6 bases). V shed 4 bases and J shed 4 bases, with 17 bases lying between them. The CDR3 totals 17 residues. In germline, CDR1 is MGHRA, CDR2 YSYEKL.